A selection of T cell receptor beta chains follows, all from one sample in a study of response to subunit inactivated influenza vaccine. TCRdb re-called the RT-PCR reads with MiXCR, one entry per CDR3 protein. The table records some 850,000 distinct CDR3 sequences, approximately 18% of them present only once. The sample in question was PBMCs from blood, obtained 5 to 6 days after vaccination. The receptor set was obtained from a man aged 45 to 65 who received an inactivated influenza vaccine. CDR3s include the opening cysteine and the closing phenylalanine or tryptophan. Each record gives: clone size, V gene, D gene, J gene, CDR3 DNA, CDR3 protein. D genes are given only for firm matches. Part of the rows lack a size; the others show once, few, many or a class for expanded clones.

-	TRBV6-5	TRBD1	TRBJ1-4	TGTGCCAGCAGTTCAGGGGGATTGGACGAAGAACTGTTTTTT	CASSSGGLDEELFF
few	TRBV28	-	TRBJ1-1	TGTGCCAGCAGAATCGGGTATCGCACTGAAGCTTTCTTT	CASRIGYRTEAFF
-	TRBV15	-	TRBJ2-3	TGTGCCACCAGCAGAGATCGTTCCAGCACAGATACGCAGTATTTT	CATSRDRSSTDTQYF
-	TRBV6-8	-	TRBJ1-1	TGTGCCAGCAGTTACTCACCGGGTTCTATGAACACTGAAGCTTTCTTT	CASSYSPGSMNTEAFF
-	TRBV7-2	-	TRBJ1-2	TGTGCCAGCAGCACGCGAAGGGATTTGGACAGCCTCGGCTACACCTTC	CASSTRRDLDSLGYTF
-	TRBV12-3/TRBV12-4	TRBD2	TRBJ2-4	TGTGCCAGCAGTTCCGGACTAGCGGGGGGGCTAAACATTCAGTACTTC	CASSSGLAGGLNIQYF
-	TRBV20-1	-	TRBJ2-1	TGCAGTGCTCTGCTCAACAGGAGGGCCAACAATGAGCAGTTCTTC	CSALLNRRANNEQFF
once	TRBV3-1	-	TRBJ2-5	TGTGCCATGAGCCTGGGTCTTGGTGGGGGAGATAACTTC	CAMSLGLGGGDNF
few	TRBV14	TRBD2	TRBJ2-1	TGTGCCAGCAGCCAAGTCGCCAGCGGGAGAATAAATGAGCAGTTCTTC	CASSQVASGRINEQFF
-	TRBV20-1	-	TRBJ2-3	TGCAGTGCTAGAGATCACTGGACGAGCTCGGTAACGCAGTATTTT	CSARDHWTSSVTQYF
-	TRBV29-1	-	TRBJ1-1	TGCAGCGTTGAATTACGGATGAACACTGAAGCTTTCTTT	CSVELRMNTEAFF
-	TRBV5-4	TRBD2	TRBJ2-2	TGTGCCAGCAGCCCCGGGGGGGGGAAAAGGGAGCTGTTTTTT	CASSPGGGKRELFF
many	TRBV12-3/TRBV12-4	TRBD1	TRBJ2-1	TGTGCCAGCAGTTTTTATCGTCCAGGGGGCGTCCACAATGAGCAGTTCTTC	CASSFYRPGGVHNEQFF
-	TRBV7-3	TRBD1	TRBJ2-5	TGTGCCAGCAGTTTGACAGGGGGCGAAGAGACCCAGTACTTC	CASSLTGGEETQYF
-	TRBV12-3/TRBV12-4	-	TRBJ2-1	TGTGCCAGCAACCCCTCGGGCAGGGCACACAATGAGCAGTTCTTC	CASNPSGRAHNEQFF
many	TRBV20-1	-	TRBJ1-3	TGCAGTGCTAGATCCAGGCACTCTGGAAACACCATATATTTT	CSARSRHSGNTIYF
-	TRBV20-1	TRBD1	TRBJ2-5	TGCAGTGCTAGAGATGGAACAGGGGTGGCAGAGACCCAGTACTTC	CSARDGTGVAETQYF
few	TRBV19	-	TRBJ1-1	TGTGCCAGTAGTATAGTTGGGGCGGGGAACACTGAAGCTTTCTTT	CASSIVGAGNTEAFF
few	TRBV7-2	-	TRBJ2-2	TGTGCCAGCAGCTATAAACTAGGGAACACCGGGGAGCTGTTTTTT	CASSYKLGNTGELFF
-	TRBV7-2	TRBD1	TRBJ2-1	TGTGCCAGCAGCTCCGTGGGGGGACAGGGGTACAATGAGCAGTTCTTC	CASSSVGGQGYNEQFF
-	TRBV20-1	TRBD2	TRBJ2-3	TGCAGTGCTAGGTTACTAGCGGGACCGAACACAGATACGCAGTATTTT	CSARLLAGPNTDTQYF
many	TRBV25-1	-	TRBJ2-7	TGTGCCAGCAGTCTCGACGAGCAGTACTTC	CASSLDEQYF
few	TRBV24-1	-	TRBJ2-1	TGTGCCACCAGTGAGGCTTATGGGGAGCGCGGGACCCCCTGGAATGAGCAGTTCTTC	CATSEAYGERGTPWNEQFF
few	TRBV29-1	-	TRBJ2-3	TGCAGCGTTGAACGAGGGGCCGGTACGCAGTATTTT	CSVERGAGTQYF
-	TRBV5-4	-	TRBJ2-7	TGTGCCAGCAGCTCCGCTAGCGTGGACTACGAGCAGTACTTC	CASSSASVDYEQYF
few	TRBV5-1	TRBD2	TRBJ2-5	TGCGCCAGCAGCCCGGGACTAGCGGGGGGGCCTTCCCAAGAGACCCAGTACTTC	CASSPGLAGGPSQETQYF